A single sample gave rise to the 28 T cell receptor beta chains below, sequenced in a study of patients and donors after allogeneic stem cell transplantation. TCRdb analysed the RT-PCR reads with MiXCR anew, one entry per CDR3 protein. Altogether 920,000 or so distinct CDR3 sequences are present, approximately 18% being singletons, with the ten largest covering under 6.5%. Sequencing input: blood, either unsorted or a sorted T cell fraction (not recorded which). The origin of the receptors is a human donor who was either an allogeneic HSCT recipient or a stem cell or donor lymphocyte infusion donor (not recorded which). It is not recorded whose cells these are; they may come from a transplant donor.

The chain uses TRBV27 and TRBJ2-1; a weak D match, TRBD2 (6 bases). Germline CDR1 reads MNHEY; CDR2 reads SMNVEV (reference sequence). V dropped 7 bases and J dropped 9 bases, with 22 bases sitting between them. The CDR3 is 15 residues long. The CDR3 protein is CASIPGGIIRGEQFF. In nucleotides, the CDR3 is TGTGCCAGCATCCCTGGGGGGATTATAAGGGGTGAGCAGTTCTTC.

Written as DNA, the CDR3 is TGCGCCAGCAGCTTGGAACGGTTTACCGGGGAGCTGTTTTTT. This gives the protein CASSLERFTGELFF. The J gene is TRBJ2-2, the V gene TRBV5-1; no clear D gene. The germline V and J ends were trimmed by 0 bases and 5 bases, with 8 bases remaining between them. The CDR3 sequence is 14 residues long. The germline CDR1 and CDR2 sequences are SGHRS and YFSETQ.

This clonotype was observed at least ten times. This chain links TRBV12-3 or TRBV12-4 with TRBJ2-3; perhaps TRBD1 as D (5 bases). This CDR3 has 14 residues. V lost 3 bases, J lost 0 bases, and 7 bases lay in between. The CDR3: CASSFGASTDTQYF. For the CDR3, the DNA is TGTGCCAGCAGTTTTGGGGCTAGCACAGATACGCAGTATTTT.

The chain has TRBV12-3 or TRBV12-4 and TRBJ1-4; TRBD1 agrees at 9 bases. The CDR3 extends over 16 amino acids. V gave up 0 bases and J gave up 10 bases; unmatched junction bases: 9. CDR3 nucleotide sequence: TGTGCCAGCAGTTTAGCGGGACAGGGAATTTCGGGAAAACTGTTTTTT. Its protein product is CASSLAGQGISGKLFF.

This clonotype was picked up many times. This chain links TRBV11-2 with TRBJ2-5; 8 bases line up with TRBD1. The germline gives CDR1 SGHAT, CDR2 FQNNGV. The V and J ends lost 5 bases and 2 bases, in that order; junction bases with no gene match: 7. This CDR3 has 15 amino acids. Here the CDR3 reads CASSPQGVGQETQYF. In nucleotides, the CDR3 is TGTGCCAGCAGCCCACAGGGGGTGGGACAAGAGACCCAGTACTTC.

The V call is TRBV6-2 or TRBV6-3, the J call TRBJ1-5; no firm D call. CDR3 length: 16 amino acids. Germline values: CDR1 MNHEY, CDR2 SVGEGT. Trimming shortened V by 4 bases and J by 7 bases, and 20 bases separated the two germline ends. DNA for the CDR3: TGTGCCAGCAGTTCACCCCGGCCACCTGGAGTCCAGCCCCAGCATTTT. Its protein is CASSSPRPPGVQPQHF.

This clonotype has a handful of counts. This chain links TRBV4-1 with TRBJ2-3; TRBD1 aligns across 8 bases. Unmatched junction bases numbered 7, after V lost 0 bases and J lost 2 bases. The V gene's germline CDR1 is MGHRA and CDR2 YSYEKL. The CDR3 spans 17 residues. The CDR3 DNA reads as TGCGCCAGCAGCCAAGATCTGGAGGACAGGGTCACAGATACGCAGTATTTT. Amino acid sequence: CASSQDLEDRVTDTQYF.

The rearrangement joins TRBV7-9 to TRBJ2-7, with 8 bases fitting TRBD2. The CDR3 contains 14 residues. After removal of 2 bases from V and 4 bases from J, the junction contained 4 bases not matched to a gene. CDR1 SEHNR and CDR2 FQNEAQ come from the germline V gene (reference sequence). In DNA form, the CDR3 reads TGTGCCAGCAGCTTACCCGGGGGGGAGTACGAGCAGTACTTC. Translation gives CASSLPGGEYEQYF.

This clonotype was recorded a few times. The chain couples TRBV27 to TRBJ2-7; no clear D gene. The CDR3 loop spans 13 amino acids. Germline V lookup: CDR1 MNHEY, CDR2 SMNVEV (reference sequence). The V gene lost 5 bases and the J gene lost 3 bases, with 11 bases spanning the gap. This CDR3 reads CASSRRADYEQYF. The CDR3 coding sequence is TGTGCCAGCAGTCGTCGGGCGGACTACGAGCAGTACTTC.

This clonotype has only one observation. The rearrangement joins TRBV18 to TRBJ2-5, with D unresolved. Germline V gene data show CDR1 as KGHSH and CDR2 as LQKENI. The CDR3 totals 15 residues. V lost 2 bases, J lost 1 base, and 11 bases lay in between. The CDR3 here is CASSPGIGFQETQYF. CDR3 in DNA: TGTGCCAGCTCACCAGGGATTGGCTTCCAAGAGACCCAGTACTTC.

The rearrangement links TRBV7-9 to TRBJ2-3; D may be TRBD1 or TRBD2 (5 bases each). The ends were cut back, 1 base at V and 6 bases at J, with 20 bases in the middle. The germline gives CDR1 SEHNR, CDR2 FQNEAQ (reference sequence). This CDR3 region has 17 residues. CDR3 sequence: CASSLGQAGPGRDTQYF. The CDR3 DNA follows: TGTGCCAGCAGCTTAGGGCAGGCCGGACCGGGGCGGGATACGCAGTATTTT.

This clonotype was counted between two and nine times. The chain links TRBV6-1 to TRBJ1-2; D is unclear. Looked up from germline, CDR1 is MNHNS and CDR2 is SASEGT. The CDR3 consists of 13 residues. The V and J ends lost 6 bases and 7 bases respectively, with 15 bases between them. In DNA, the CDR3 is TGTGCCAGCAGCCCCGGGCCCGCCCGTGGCTACACCTTC. Its protein product is CASSPGPARGYTF.

The chain combines TRBV6-1 with TRBJ2-7, with D maybe TRBD2 (6 bases). The V end lost 7 bases, the J end lost 3 bases, and 16 bases lay between the germline ends. Germline V gene lookup returns CDR1 MNHNS and CDR2 SASEGT. There are 14 residues in the CDR3. The CDR3 nucleotides are TGTGCCAGCATCTCCCGGGACTCCCGCTACGAGCAGTACTTC. Translation gives CASISRDSRYEQYF.

The J gene is TRBJ2-7, the V gene TRBV9, with D hard to call. V shed 4 bases and J shed 6 bases, with 11 bases lying between them. Germline V lookup: CDR1 SGDLS, CDR2 YYNGEE. The CDR3 is made up of 12 amino acids. The CDR3 region has the DNA TGTGCCAGCAGCCCGCTTCTGGGCGAGCAGTACTTC. Translated, it gives CASSPLLGEQYF.

The chain links TRBV5-1 to TRBJ1-6, with 8 bases that match TRBD1. The CDR3 covers 16 residues. Germline V gene sequence: CDR1 SGHRS, CDR2 YFSETQ. The V gene end was trimmed by 3 bases and the J gene end by 5 bases; junction bases not matched to a gene: 7. CDR3 sequence reads: CASSWRTGNDNSPLHF. CDR3 coding DNA: TGCGCCAGCAGCTGGAGGACAGGGAATGATAATTCACCCCTCCACTTT. The entire variable domain, with the rest obtained from reference TRBV5-1 and TRBJ1-6, is as follows: KAGVTQTPRYLIKTRGQQVTLSCSPISGHRSVSWYQQTPGQGLQFLFEYFSETQRNKGNFPGRFSGRQFSNSRSEMNVSTLELGDSALYLCASSWRTGNDNSPLHFGNGTRLTVT.

The chain combines TRBV20-1 with TRBJ2-1; 9 bases are shared with TRBD2. The CDR3 is 13 amino acids. In germline, CDR1 is DFQATT, CDR2 SNEGSKA (reference sequence). CDR3 nucleotide sequence: TGCAAATCCATAGCGGGGGACTACAATGAGCAGTTCTTC. Protein: CKSIAGDYNEQFF.

This clonotype was counted a few times. V usage is TRBV9 and J usage is TRBJ2-1; D might be TRBD2 (6 bases). CDR3 size: 15 residues. Germline V lookup: CDR1 SGDLS, CDR2 YYNGEE. The V end lost 0 bases, the J end lost 2 bases, and 9 bases lay between the germline ends. CDR3 bases: TGTGCCAGCAGCGTAGACAGCGGGCCCTACAATGAGCAGTTCTTC. This translates into CASSVDSGPYNEQFF.

This chain connects TRBV19 to TRBJ1-1, with TRBD1 as a possible D gene (5 bases). Trimming took off 3 bases at V and 6 bases at J, with 14 bases between the two ends. Looked up from germline, CDR1 is LNHDA and CDR2 is SQIVND (reference sequence). The length of the CDR3 is 14 residues. CDR3 sequence: CASSIYGATAEAFF. For the CDR3, the DNA is TGTGCCAGTAGTATTTATGGGGCAACTGCTGAAGCTTTCTTT.

This rearrangement joins TRBV29-1 to TRBJ1-2; D possibly corresponds to TRBD1 (5 bases). The length of the CDR3 is 13 residues. Germline CDR1 reads SQVTM; CDR2 reads ANQGSEA. V lost 1 base, J lost 4 bases, and 10 bases lay in between. CDR3 nucleotide sequence: TGCAGCGTTGAAGGAGGGGCAGTCTATGGCTACACCTTC. The encoded protein is CSVEGGAVYGYTF.

This clonotype was counted only a few times. V usage is TRBV25-1 and J usage is TRBJ1-3, with 7 bases matching TRBD1. After removal of 4 bases from V and 10 bases from J, the junction contained 10 bases not matched to a gene. CDR1 is MGHDK, CDR2 SYGVNS, per germline. This CDR3 has 14 residues. The CDR3 spells CASSASSGGLTIYF. The CDR3 DNA follows: TGTGCCAGCAGTGCCTCTTCAGGGGGTCTTACCATATATTTT.

This clonotype appeared a few times. The genes are TRBV2 and TRBJ2-2; either TRBD1 or TRBD2 may fit D (5 bases each). The CDR3 loop spans 17 amino acids. V lost 4 bases, J lost 4 bases, and 19 bases lay in between. The germline V gene has CDR1 SNHLY and CDR2 FYNNEI. The CDR3 sequence: CASSGSRGDLRTGELFF. CDR3 nucleotide sequence: TGTGCCAGCAGTGGGTCCCGGGGCGACCTACGCACCGGGGAGCTGTTTTTT.

The V gene is TRBV12-3 or TRBV12-4, the J gene TRBJ2-1; D not resolved. The CDR3 consists of 15 residues. Between the trimmed V and J ends, which lost 7 bases and 0 bases, there was a span of 13 bases. For the CDR3, the DNA is TGTGCCAGCAAGAGAAGGACCACCTCCTACAATGAGCAGTTCTTC. This encodes CASKRRTTSYNEQFF.

J is TRBJ1-6 and V is TRBV10-3; 8 positions agree with TRBD1. The CDR3 totals 15 residues. V lost 5 bases, J lost 4 bases, and 4 bases stayed unmatched. Per the germline V gene, CDR1 is ENHRY and CDR2 is SYGVKD. CDR3 coding DNA: TGTGCCATCAGTCCAGGACAGGGTTATAATTCACCCCTCCACTTT. Translated, it gives CAISPGQGYNSPLHF.

This clonotype was found once. The chain joins TRBV6-5 to TRBJ1-6, with D tentatively TRBD1 (5 bases). Germline CDR1 and CDR2: MNHEY and SVGAGI. The CDR3 runs 16 residues. V was shortened by 0 bases and J by 7 bases, with 13 bases between the two germline ends. CDR3 coding DNA: TGTGCCAGCAGTTACTCATTCATTCGGGGGAATTCACCCCTCCACTTT. Protein: CASSYSFIRGNSPLHF.

The chain carries TRBV6-2 or TRBV6-3 and TRBJ1-5, with 7 bases matching TRBD1. The CDR3 covers 15 residues. V lost 0 bases and J lost 7; bases outside the gene matches: 6. Germline CDR1 reads MNHEY; CDR2 reads SVGEGT. This chain's CDR3 is CASSYSAGGGQPQHF. CDR3 bases: TGTGCCAGCAGTTACTCGGCAGGGGGTGGACAGCCCCAGCATTTT.

In its sample, this clonotype was seen a few times. The chain joins TRBV3-1 to TRBJ2-3; no reliable D call. V was cut by 4 bases and J by 2 bases, with 10 bases left in between. Germline V gene sequence: CDR1 LGHDT, CDR2 YNNKEL (reference sequence). This CDR3 spans 14 amino acids. The CDR3 loop reads CASSPLLNTDTQYF. The CDR3 region has the DNA TGTGCCAGCAGCCCACTCCTGAACACAGATACGCAGTATTTT.

The chain couples TRBV5-1 to TRBJ2-2; 7 nucleotides align to TRBD1. Germline CDR1 reads SGHRS; CDR2 reads YFSETQ. Trimming at V came to 0 bases and at J to 9 bases, leaving 11 bases not matched to a gene. The CDR3 length is 16 residues. The CDR3 loop reads CASSLAEAGGVRELFF. CDR3 DNA: TGCGCCAGCAGCTTGGCCGAGGCAGGGGGAGTCCGGGAGCTGTTTTTT.

This clonotype has just a few counts. The chain links TRBV10-3 to TRBJ2-1; 7 bases are shared with TRBD2. The ends lost 1 base at V and 8 bases at J; junction bases unmatched: 11. Germline V gene lookup returns CDR1 ENHRY and CDR2 SYGVKD. The CDR3 is 16 amino acids. CDR3 DNA: TGTGCCATCAGTGAGTTACTAGCGCTCTCAGTCTATGAGCAGTTCTTC. Its protein product is CAISELLALSVYEQFF.